This T cell receptor (beta chain) was sequenced for a study of blood T cell repertoires in COVID-19. In germline, CDR1 is KGHSH, CDR2 LQKENI. The CDR3 has 14 residues. V was cut by 4 bases and J by 7 bases, with 14 bases left in between. The data were produced by immunoSEQ multiplex PCR, yet TCRdb's version contains in-frame clones alone and is incomplete. The sample holds fewer than 400,000 clones, over 80% seen once. Participants were aged roughly 18 to 100 years from 20 to 30 US areas. This chain joins TRBV18 and TRBJ2-1, with a weak D call TRBD1 (5 bases). This sequence originates from a young man who had recovered from COVID-19. Source material: PBMCs or T cells enriched from blood (not recorded which). The CDR3 DNA reads as TGTGCCAGCTCACAATCCATGCAGGGAAATGAGCAGTTCTTC. Encoded protein: CASSQSMQGNEQFF. The variable domain in full, with the rest retrieved from reference TRBV18 and TRBJ2-1, is NAGVMQNPRHLVRRRGQEARLRCSPMKGHSHVYWYRQLPEEGLKFMVYLQKENIIDESGMPKERFSAEFPKEGPSILRIQQVVRGDSAAYFCASSQSMQGNEQFFGPGTRLTVL.